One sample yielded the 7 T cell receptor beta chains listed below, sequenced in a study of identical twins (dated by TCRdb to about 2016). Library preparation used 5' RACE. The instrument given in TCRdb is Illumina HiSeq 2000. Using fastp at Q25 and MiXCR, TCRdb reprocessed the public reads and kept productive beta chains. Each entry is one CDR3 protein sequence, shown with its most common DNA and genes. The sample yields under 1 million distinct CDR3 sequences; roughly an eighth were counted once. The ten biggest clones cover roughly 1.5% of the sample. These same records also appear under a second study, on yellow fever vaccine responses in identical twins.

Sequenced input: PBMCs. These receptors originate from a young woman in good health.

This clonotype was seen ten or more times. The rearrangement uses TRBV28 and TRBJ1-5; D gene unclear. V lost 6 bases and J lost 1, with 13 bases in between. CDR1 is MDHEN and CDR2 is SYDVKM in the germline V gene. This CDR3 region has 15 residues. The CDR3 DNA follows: TGTGCCAGCAGGAACATCCTTCGGAGCAATCAGCCCCAGCATTTT. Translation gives CASRNILRSNQPQHF.

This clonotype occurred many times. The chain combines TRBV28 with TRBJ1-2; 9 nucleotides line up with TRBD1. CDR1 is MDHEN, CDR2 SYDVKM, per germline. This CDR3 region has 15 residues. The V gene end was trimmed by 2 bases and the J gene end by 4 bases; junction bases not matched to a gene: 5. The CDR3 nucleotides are TGTGCCAGCAGTTTACCGGGACAGGGCAGCTATGGCTACACCTTC. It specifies CASSLPGQGSYGYTF.

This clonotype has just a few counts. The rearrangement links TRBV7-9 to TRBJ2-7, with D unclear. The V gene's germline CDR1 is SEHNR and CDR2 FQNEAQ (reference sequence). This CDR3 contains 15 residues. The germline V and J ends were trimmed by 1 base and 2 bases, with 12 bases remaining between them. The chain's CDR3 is CASSLGGPGPYEQYV. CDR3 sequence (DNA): TGTGCCAGCAGCTTAGGGGGTCCTGGCCCCTACGAGCAGTACGTC.

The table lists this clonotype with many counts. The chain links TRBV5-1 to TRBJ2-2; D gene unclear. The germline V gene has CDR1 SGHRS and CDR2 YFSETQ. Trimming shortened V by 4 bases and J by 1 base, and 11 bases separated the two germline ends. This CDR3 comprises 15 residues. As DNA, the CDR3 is TGCGCCAGCAGCGACGGTCTTCTGAACACCGGGGAGCTGTTTTTT. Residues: CASSDGLLNTGELFF. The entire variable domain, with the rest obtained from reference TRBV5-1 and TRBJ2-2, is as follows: KAGVTQTPRYLIKTRGQQVTLSCSPISGHRSVSWYQQTPGQGLQFLFEYFSETQRNKGNFPGRFSGRQFSNSRSEMNVSTLELGDSALYLCASSDGLLNTGELFFGEGSRLTVL.

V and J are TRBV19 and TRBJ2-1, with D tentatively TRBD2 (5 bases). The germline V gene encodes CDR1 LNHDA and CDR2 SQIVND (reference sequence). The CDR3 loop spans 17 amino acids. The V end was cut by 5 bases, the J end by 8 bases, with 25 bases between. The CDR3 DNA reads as TGTGCCAGTAGTCCCGGTGGAGGTGGGCTAGGGCCCGATGAGCAGTTCTTC. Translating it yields CASSPGGGGLGPDEQFF.

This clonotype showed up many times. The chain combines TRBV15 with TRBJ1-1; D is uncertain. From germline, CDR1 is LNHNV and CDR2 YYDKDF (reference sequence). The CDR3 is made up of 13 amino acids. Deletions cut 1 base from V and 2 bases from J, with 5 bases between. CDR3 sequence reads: CATSRGVNTEAFF. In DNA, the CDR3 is TGTGCCACCAGCAGAGGAGTAAACACTGAAGCTTTCTTT.

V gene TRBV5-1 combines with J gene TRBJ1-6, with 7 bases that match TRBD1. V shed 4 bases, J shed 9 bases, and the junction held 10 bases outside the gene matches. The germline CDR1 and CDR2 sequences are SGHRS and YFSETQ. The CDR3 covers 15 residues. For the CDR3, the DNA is TGCGCCAGCAGCCAGATCCGGGACAGATCTTCACCCCTCCACTTT. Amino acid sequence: CASSQIRDRSSPLHF. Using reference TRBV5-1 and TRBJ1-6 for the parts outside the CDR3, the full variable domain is KAGVTQTPRYLIKTRGQQVTLSCSPISGHRSVSWYQQTPGQGLQFLFEYFSETQRNKGNFPGRFSGRQFSNSRSEMNVSTLELGDSALYLCASSQIRDRSSPLHFGNGTRLTVT.